These 17 T cell receptor beta chains were sequenced from one sample in a study of beta chain features in type 1 diabetes. TCRB transcripts that were expressed got sequenced, as all of the isolated RNA had been reverse transcribed. Profiled with immunoSEQ multiplex PCR; TCRdb holds only in-frame clones, not every one. The sample carries about 210,000 clones, about a tenth recorded once. Input material: central memory CD4+ T cells from blood. These receptor sequences come from a young man in good health.

The J gene is TRBJ2-7, the V gene TRBV9, with 7 nucleotides matching TRBD2. V dropped 0 bases and J dropped 6; count of bases not matched to a gene: 9. The CDR3 is 15 residues long. Germline CDR1 is SGDLS and CDR2 is YYNGEE. The CDR3 sequence: CASSVVPGEGGEQYF. CDR3 DNA sequence: TGTGCCAGCAGCGTAGTCCCCGGGGAGGGTGGCGAGCAGTACTTC.

This clone was seen more than once but under ten times. This chain joins TRBV5-4 and TRBJ2-6, with no clear D. Trimming removed 0 bases at V and 0 bases at J, with 7 bases between. Germline-derived CDR1 and CDR2 are SGHNT and YYREEE (reference sequence). The CDR3 totals 16 residues. CDR3 in DNA: TGTGCCAGCAGCTTGGTACAGATCTCTGGGGCCAACGTCCTGACTTTC. The encoded protein is CASSLVQISGANVLTF.

This clone was seen repeatedly, ten times or more. V is TRBV25-1 and J is TRBJ2-3, with a weak D call TRBD2 (5 bases). CDR3 length: 15 amino acids. V was pared by 4 bases and J by 1 base, with 12 bases between. Germline loops: CDR1 MGHDK, CDR2 SYGVNS. In DNA, the CDR3 is TGTGCCAGCAGTGCGCAGAACGGGGGCACAGATACGCAGTATTTT. It encodes CASSAQNGGTDTQYF.

V usage is TRBV7-2 and J usage is TRBJ2-1, with a weak D call TRBD2 (5 bases). This CDR3 has 16 amino acids. Trimming pared 5 bases from V and 8 bases from J, leaving 22 bases between. CDR1 SGHTA and CDR2 FQGNSA come from the germline V gene. The CDR3 DNA sequence: TGTGCCAGCAGCCCCCGGGCAGGAGGTTCGTATCATGAGCAGTTCTTC. Its translation is CASSPRAGGSYHEQFF.

A few counts support this clone. The chain employs TRBV7-9 and TRBJ2-7, with D tentatively TRBD1 (6 bases). Germline-derived CDR1 and CDR2 are SEHNR and FQNEAQ (reference sequence). Trimming took off 5 bases at V and 2 bases at J, with 13 bases between the two ends. The CDR3 extends over 14 amino acids. This CDR3 is CASSKTGPTYEQYF. The CDR3 DNA sequence: TGTGCCAGCAGCAAAACAGGGCCCACCTACGAGCAGTACTTC.

This clone was found a few times. V is TRBV30 and J is TRBJ2-7; D is uncertain. Trimming took 4 bases from V and 6 from J, leaving 19 bases between them. Germline lookup yields CDR1 GTSNPN and CDR2 SVGIG (reference sequence). CDR3 length equals 14 residues. This chain's CDR3 is CAWTLTVGSGEQYF. Here the CDR3 DNA reads TGTGCCTGGACCCTCACTGTGGGGTCCGGCGAGCAGTACTTC.

V is TRBV25-1 and J is TRBJ2-1; 11 bases align to TRBD1. The CDR3 consists of 15 residues. The germline CDR1 and CDR2 sequences are MGHDK and SYGVNS. V lost 2 bases and J lost 5; bases outside the gene matches: 2. The chain's CDR3 is CASSEPGQGDNEQFF. The CDR3 DNA reads as TGTGCCAGCAGTGAACCGGGACAGGGGGACAATGAGCAGTTCTTC.

The rearrangement uses TRBV18 and TRBJ2-5; D possibly corresponds to TRBD2 (6 bases). Trimming cost V 6 bases and J 5 bases, with 13 bases left between them. Germline loops: CDR1 KGHSH, CDR2 LQKENI. The CDR3 loop spans 13 amino acids. CDR3 sequence: CASSPVAGETQYF. In DNA, the CDR3 is TGTGCCAGCTCCCCCGTGGCGGGGGAGACCCAGTACTTC.

This clone was seen a handful of times. The V gene is TRBV7-8, the J gene TRBJ2-5; D gene ambiguous. CDR3 size: 14 residues. Germline CDR1 reads SGHVS; CDR2 reads FQNEAQ. The ends were cut back, 5 bases at V and 7 bases at J, with 17 bases in the middle. The CDR3 DNA reads TGTGCCAGCAGCGATCCCAGTTTTGTTGGGACCCAGTACTTC. This codes for CASSDPSFVGTQYF.

This clone turned up a few times. The V gene is TRBV9, the J gene TRBJ2-7; D might be TRBD1 or TRBD2, each matching 5 bases. This CDR3 is 15 amino acids long. V gave up 2 bases and J gave up 0 bases, with 12 bases separating them. Germline CDR1 and CDR2: SGDLS and YYNGEE. CDR3: CASSVGPGGSYEQYF. CDR3 coding DNA: TGTGCCAGCAGCGTGGGGCCCGGAGGCTCCTACGAGCAGTACTTC.

At least ten counts were recorded for this clone. The chain uses TRBV10-3 and TRBJ1-4, with a weak D call TRBD1 (5 bases). This CDR3 has 14 amino acids. CDR1 and CDR2 (germline): ENHRY, SYGVKD. V was cut by 5 bases and J by 6 bases, with 13 bases left in between. This CDR3 reads CAISPSPGDEKLFF. The CDR3 DNA reads TGTGCCATCAGTCCGAGCCCGGGGGATGAAAAACTGTTTTTT.

This clone was observed a few times. This chain connects TRBV5-1 to TRBJ2-2, with no clear D. The germline gives CDR1 SGHRS, CDR2 YFSETQ. V was cut by 7 bases and J by 1 base, with 5 bases left in between. This CDR3 contains 12 residues. CDR3 protein: CASGLNTGELFF. The DNA for the CDR3 is TGCGCCAGCGGGTTGAACACCGGGGAGCTGTTTTTT.

Details on this clone: Just one base apart from a much larger clone, this may be a read error. The chain carries TRBV10-3 and TRBJ2-5, with 7 bases aligning to TRBD1. This CDR3 is 13 amino acids long. V trimming: 6 bases; J trimming: 2 bases; junction bases outside the gene matches: 3. CDR1 is ENHRY, CDR2 SYGVKD, per germline. The CDR3 DNA is TGTGCCATCAGCCCGGGACAGCAAGAGACCCAGTACTTC. The encoded protein is CAISPGQQETQYF.

This clone was seen only a few times. V is TRBV25-1 and J is TRBJ2-1; 11 nucleotides align to TRBD2. J lost 6 bases, V lost 3 bases, and 4 bases had no gene match. This CDR3 has 15 amino acids. Germline CDR1 reads MGHDK; CDR2 reads SYGVNS. CDR3 amino acids: CASSEASGRSNEQFF. The CDR3 nucleotides are TGTGCCAGCAGTGAGGCTAGCGGGAGGTCCAATGAGCAGTTCTTC. Full variable domain (remainder filled in from reference TRBV25-1 and TRBJ2-1): EADIYQTPRYLVIGTGKKITLECSQTMGHDKMYWYQQDPGMELHLIHYSYGVNSTEKGDLSSESTVSRIRTEHFPLTLESARPSHTSQYLCASSEASGRSNEQFFGPGTRLTVL.

Written as DNA, the CDR3 is TGCGCCAGCAGCCGGGGCCAGGGGCGGGTCCAAGAGACCCAGTACTTC. This encodes CASSRGQGRVQETQYF. This chain connects TRBV5-1 to TRBJ2-5; a possible D gene is TRBD1 (6 bases). The CDR3 is made up of 16 amino acids. V dropped 4 bases and J dropped 1 base, with 17 bases sitting between them. Germline V gene data show CDR1 as SGHRS and CDR2 as YFSETQ.

The sample holds many counts of this clone. The chain has TRBV5-5 and TRBJ2-7, with a weak D call TRBD2 (6 bases). V lost 7 bases to trimming and J lost 2 bases, with 13 bases between them. The CDR3 has 13 amino acids. Germline lookup yields CDR1 SGHKS and CDR2 YYEKEE (reference sequence). The CDR3 reads CASSGTFAYEQYF. The CDR3 DNA reads as TGTGCCAGCTCCGGGACTTTCGCCTACGAGCAGTACTTC.

This clone was seen a few times. The rearrangement links TRBV20-1 to TRBJ2-1; D uncertain. Germline V lookup: CDR1 DFQATT, CDR2 SNEGSKA (reference sequence). The CDR3 extends over 11 amino acids. V lost 6 bases and J lost 12, with 15 bases in between. The CDR3 protein is CSAIDPPGQFF. The CDR3 DNA reads TGCAGTGCGATAGACCCTCCGGGGCAGTTCTTC.